This is a list of T cell receptor beta chains from one sample in a study of blood T cell repertoires in COVID-19. Some clones are missing from TCRdb's copy, which holds only in-frame ones; the method was immunoSEQ multiplex PCR. Of almost 300,000 clones listed, approximately 86% were seen once; the top ten hold over 1%. The sequencing sample was made of peripheral blood. The source is a man between 65 and 85 years old with acute or convalescent COVID-19. CDR3s include the opening cysteine and the closing phenylalanine or tryptophan. Each record gives: D gene, clone size, V gene, J gene, CDR3 DNA, CDR3 protein. A D gene is named only where the DNA matches it firmly. The size entry is marked missing in some rows and otherwise reads once, few, many or a size class.

d_gene: TRBD1; abundance: NA; v_gene: TRBV27; j_gene: TRBJ1-4; CDR3nt: TGTGCCAGCAGTTTACAGAGGGGGCGGGAAAAACTGTTTTTT; CDR3aa: CASSLQRGREKLFF
d_gene: NA; abundance: few; v_gene: TRBV21-1; j_gene: TRBJ1-2; CDR3nt: TGTGCCAGCAGCAAAGTCCGGACAGGGGGCTACACCTTC; CDR3aa: CASSKVRTGGYTF
d_gene: NA; abundance: once; v_gene: TRBV5-1; j_gene: TRBJ2-5; CDR3nt: TGCGCCAGCAGCTTGGGGAGCGGGCCTTCCCAAGAGACCCAGTACTTC; CDR3aa: CASSLGSGPSQETQYF
d_gene: TRBD1; abundance: NA; v_gene: TRBV11-2; j_gene: TRBJ1-1; CDR3nt: TGTGCCAGCAGGAGTTGGGACAGGAGGGGGAACACTGAAGCTTTCTTT; CDR3aa: CASRSWDRRGNTEAFF
d_gene: NA; abundance: NA; v_gene: TRBV10-1; j_gene: TRBJ1-5; CDR3nt: TGCGCCAATAAAAGCGGGGGCGGAGGTCAGCCCCAGCATTTT; CDR3aa: CANKSGGGGQPQHF
d_gene: TRBD1; abundance: NA; v_gene: TRBV7-3; j_gene: TRBJ2-1; CDR3nt: TGTGCCAGCAGCTCGACGGGACAGGGGTACAATGAGCAGTTCTTC; CDR3aa: CASSSTGQGYNEQFF
d_gene: NA; abundance: NA; v_gene: TRBV6-6; j_gene: TRBJ1-5; CDR3nt: TGTGCCAGCGATCCAGGGCCATCCCACTTGGGTCAGCCCCAGCATTTT; CDR3aa: CASDPGPSHLGQPQHF
d_gene: TRBD1; abundance: NA; v_gene: TRBV24-1; j_gene: TRBJ2-7; CDR3nt: TGTGCCACCAGCCGGGACAGGGGGCACGAGCAGTACTTC; CDR3aa: CATSRDRGHEQYF
d_gene: TRBD2; abundance: NA; v_gene: TRBV7-2; j_gene: TRBJ2-5; CDR3nt: TGTGCCAGCAGCCCCAACGGGGGGGACCTCGCGGACCAAGAGACCCAGTACTTC; CDR3aa: CASSPNGGDLADQETQYF
d_gene: TRBD2; abundance: NA; v_gene: TRBV28; j_gene: TRBJ2-5; CDR3nt: TGTGCCAGCAGTTCACCGGGACTAGGCGCGACCCAGTACTTC; CDR3aa: CASSSPGLGATQYF
d_gene: NA; abundance: NA; v_gene: TRBV19; j_gene: TRBJ1-5; CDR3nt: TGTGCCAGTAGCCCAGGGCATGGCAGGGGTAATCAGCCCCAGCATTTT; CDR3aa: CASSPGHGRGNQPQHF
d_gene: NA; abundance: NA; v_gene: TRBV13; j_gene: TRBJ2-2; CDR3nt: TGTGCCAGCAGCTTAATGGGGCCGGGGGAGCTGTTTTTT; CDR3aa: CASSLMGPGELFF
d_gene: NA; abundance: NA; v_gene: TRBV15; j_gene: TRBJ1-6; CDR3nt: TGTGCCACCAGCAGAGAAGCACTTAATTCACCCCTCCACTTT; CDR3aa: CATSREALNSPLHF
d_gene: NA; abundance: NA; v_gene: TRBV3-1/TRBV3-2; j_gene: TRBJ2-3; CDR3nt: TGTGCCAGCAGCCCTGATCAGATCACAGATACGCAGTATTTT; CDR3aa: CASSPDQITDTQYF
d_gene: NA; abundance: NA; v_gene: TRBV7-9; j_gene: TRBJ1-3; CDR3nt: TGTGCCAGCAGCTTATCTACAGGAGTCTCTGGAAACACCATATATTTT; CDR3aa: CASSLSTGVSGNTIYF
d_gene: NA; abundance: NA; v_gene: TRBV30; j_gene: TRBJ1-6; CDR3nt: TGTGCCTGGAGTGTAGGAGGGGCGAGCTGGGATTCACCCCTCCACTTT; CDR3aa: CAWSVGGASWDSPLHF
d_gene: TRBD2; abundance: NA; v_gene: TRBV3-1/TRBV3-2; j_gene: TRBJ2-1; CDR3nt: TGTGCCAGCAGCCGCCGACTAGCGGGGGGCCGATACAATGAGCAGTTCTTC; CDR3aa: CASSRRLAGGRYNEQFF
d_gene: TRBD1; abundance: few; v_gene: TRBV15; j_gene: TRBJ2-3; CDR3nt: TGTGCCACCAGCGGCAGACAGGGGGCGGTTTCAGATACGCAGTATTTT; CDR3aa: CATSGRQGAVSDTQYF
d_gene: TRBD1; abundance: NA; v_gene: TRBV4-1; j_gene: TRBJ1-1; CDR3nt: TGCGCCAGCAGCCAAGATCCGGGACAGGGTCGGAAAGCTTTCTTT; CDR3aa: CASSQDPGQGRKAFF
d_gene: NA; abundance: once; v_gene: TRBV7-9; j_gene: TRBJ2-2; CDR3nt: TGTGCCAGCAGCTTTTACGGCACCGGGGAGCTGTTTTTT; CDR3aa: CASSFYGTGELFF
d_gene: TRBD1; abundance: NA; v_gene: TRBV25-1; j_gene: TRBJ1-2; CDR3nt: TGTGCCAGCAGGGGCGACAGGGGGGGCTATGGCTACACCTTC; CDR3aa: CASRGDRGGYGYTF
d_gene: NA; abundance: NA; v_gene: TRBV28; j_gene: TRBJ2-3; CDR3nt: TGTGCCAGCAGTAGAGGGAATGAAGATACGCAGTATTTT; CDR3aa: CASSRGNEDTQYF
d_gene: TRBD1; abundance: NA; v_gene: TRBV29-1; j_gene: TRBJ1-5; CDR3nt: TGCAGCGTGGGAGTTGGGACAGGGGGCAATCAGCCCCAGCATTTT; CDR3aa: CSVGVGTGGNQPQHF
d_gene: TRBD2; abundance: NA; v_gene: TRBV7-9; j_gene: TRBJ2-1; CDR3nt: TGTGCCAGCAGCGTTACCGGAGGACTAGGGAATGAGCAGTTCTTC; CDR3aa: CASSVTGGLGNEQFF
d_gene: NA; abundance: few; v_gene: TRBV7-9; j_gene: TRBJ1-6; CDR3nt: TGTGCCAGCAGCGGGGGGGATAGCTCCTATAATTCACCCCTCCACTTT; CDR3aa: CASSGGDSSYNSPLHF
d_gene: NA; abundance: NA; v_gene: TRBV7-2; j_gene: TRBJ2-3; CDR3nt: TGTGCCAGCAGCTTAGCGGGATCGGGAGTTCTAGATACGCAGTATTTT; CDR3aa: CASSLAGSGVLDTQYF
d_gene: NA; abundance: NA; v_gene: TRBV6-5; j_gene: TRBJ1-2; CDR3nt: TGTGCCAGCAGGATCGGGACTTCGTCCTATGGCTACACCTTC; CDR3aa: CASRIGTSSYGYTF
d_gene: TRBD1; abundance: once; v_gene: TRBV29-1; j_gene: TRBJ2-2; CDR3nt: TGCAGCGTTGCCGTCACGGGACAGGGAAGAGGGGAGCTGTTTTTT; CDR3aa: CSVAVTGQGRGELFF
d_gene: NA; abundance: NA; v_gene: TRBV7-2; j_gene: TRBJ1-1; CDR3nt: TGTGCCAGCAGCCCGAATGCTTGGTACAGTGAAGCTTTCTTT; CDR3aa: CASSPNAWYSEAFF
d_gene: NA; abundance: NA; v_gene: TRBV12-3/TRBV12-4; j_gene: TRBJ1-2; CDR3nt: TGTGCCAGCAGTCTACAGACAGGCGGTGGCTACACCTTC; CDR3aa: CASSLQTGGGYTF
d_gene: NA; abundance: NA; v_gene: TRBV7-2; j_gene: TRBJ2-7; CDR3nt: TGTGCCAGCAGCATTCAGGTCAGCGAGCAGTACTTC; CDR3aa: CASSIQVSEQYF
d_gene: NA; abundance: NA; v_gene: TRBV9; j_gene: TRBJ1-1; CDR3nt: TGTGCCAGCAGCCCCAGTCTAGCGGTCACTGAAGCTTTCTTT; CDR3aa: CASSPSLAVTEAFF
d_gene: TRBD1; abundance: NA; v_gene: TRBV5-1; j_gene: TRBJ1-2; CDR3nt: TGCGCCAGCAGCTTGGTAACAGGGGTGATTGGCTACACCTTC; CDR3aa: CASSLVTGVIGYTF
d_gene: TRBD1; abundance: NA; v_gene: TRBV28; j_gene: TRBJ2-5; CDR3nt: TGTGCCAGCAGTTCACCCGGACAGGGGCAAGAGACCCAGTACTTC; CDR3aa: CASSSPGQGQETQYF
d_gene: NA; abundance: NA; v_gene: TRBV2; j_gene: TRBJ2-2; CDR3nt: TGTGCCAGCAGGACCCAGGGTAACACCGGGGAGCTGTTTTTT; CDR3aa: CASRTQGNTGELFF
d_gene: NA; abundance: NA; v_gene: TRBV3-1/TRBV3-2; j_gene: TRBJ2-3; CDR3nt: TGTGCCAGCAGCCAAGTACCGAGGGGGGATACGCAGTATTTT; CDR3aa: CASSQVPRGDTQYF
d_gene: TRBD1; abundance: NA; v_gene: TRBV28; j_gene: TRBJ1-1; CDR3nt: TGTGCCAGCAGACCGGGACAGGGAAACACTGAAGCTTTCTTT; CDR3aa: CASRPGQGNTEAFF
d_gene: TRBD1; abundance: NA; v_gene: TRBV3-1/TRBV3-2; j_gene: TRBJ1-5; CDR3nt: TGTGCCAGCAGTTATGACGGGACAGATCAGCCCCAGCATTTT; CDR3aa: CASSYDGTDQPQHF
d_gene: NA; abundance: NA; v_gene: TRBV5-1; j_gene: TRBJ2-7; CDR3nt: TGCGCCAGCAGCCCCCCGGGAAACGAGCAGTACTTC; CDR3aa: CASSPPGNEQYF
d_gene: TRBD2; abundance: NA; v_gene: TRBV19; j_gene: TRBJ2-7; CDR3nt: TGTGCCAGTTCTCCGGGAGGGAGATCCTACGAGCAGTACTTC; CDR3aa: CASSPGGRSYEQYF
d_gene: TRBD1; abundance: few; v_gene: TRBV10-3; j_gene: TRBJ2-1; CDR3nt: TGTGCCATCAGTGAGTCGGTGGACAGGGGTAGGAATGAGCAGTTCTTC; CDR3aa: CAISESVDRGRNEQFF
d_gene: NA; abundance: NA; v_gene: TRBV19; j_gene: TRBJ1-1; CDR3nt: TGTGCCAGTAGTATAGTCAGGGGGAACACTGAAGCTTTCTTT; CDR3aa: CASSIVRGNTEAFF
d_gene: NA; abundance: NA; v_gene: TRBV7-3; j_gene: TRBJ2-7; CDR3nt: TGTGCCAGCAGCTCTCAGGGGGGTTACGAGCAGTACTTC; CDR3aa: CASSSQGGYEQYF
d_gene: TRBD1; abundance: NA; v_gene: TRBV28; j_gene: TRBJ2-3; CDR3nt: TGTGCCAGCAGTGGGACAGGGGGCGGCACAGATACGCAGTATTTT; CDR3aa: CASSGTGGGTDTQYF
d_gene: TRBD1; abundance: NA; v_gene: TRBV19; j_gene: TRBJ1-2; CDR3nt: TGTGCCAGTAGTTCTCGGACAGGGGTTGGTGGCTACACCTTC; CDR3aa: CASSSRTGVGGYTF
d_gene: NA; abundance: NA; v_gene: TRBV30; j_gene: TRBJ1-6; CDR3nt: TGTGCCTGGAGCAGGGAAAGCTATAATTCACCCCTCCACTTT; CDR3aa: CAWSRESYNSPLHF
d_gene: TRBD1; abundance: NA; v_gene: TRBV20-1; j_gene: TRBJ1-5; CDR3nt: TGCAGTGCTAGTCCGACAGGGGCGGATCAGCCCCAGCATTTT; CDR3aa: CSASPTGADQPQHF
d_gene: TRBD1; abundance: NA; v_gene: TRBV11-2; j_gene: TRBJ1-1; CDR3nt: TGTGCCAGCAGCCCGGGACAGGGGGGGAACACTGAAGCTTTCTTT; CDR3aa: CASSPGQGGNTEAFF
d_gene: TRBD1; abundance: few; v_gene: TRBV7-2; j_gene: TRBJ1-5; CDR3nt: TGTGCCAGCAGCTTAGTGATCGGACAGGGGGATCAGCCCCAGCATTTT; CDR3aa: CASSLVIGQGDQPQHF
d_gene: TRBD1; abundance: NA; v_gene: TRBV19; j_gene: TRBJ1-1; CDR3nt: TGTGCCAGTAGCCGGGACAGGGGGGCTGAAGCTTTCTTT; CDR3aa: CASSRDRGAEAFF
d_gene: NA; abundance: NA; v_gene: TRBV5-4; j_gene: TRBJ1-6; CDR3nt: TGTGCCAGCAGTCGCGACAGTAGCTCCTATAATTCACCCCTCCACTTT; CDR3aa: CASSRDSSSYNSPLHF
d_gene: TRBD2; abundance: NA; v_gene: TRBV6-5; j_gene: TRBJ2-1; CDR3nt: TGTGCCAGCACCCCGACTAGCGGGATATACAATGAGCAGTTCTTC; CDR3aa: CASTPTSGIYNEQFF
d_gene: NA; abundance: NA; v_gene: TRBV4-2; j_gene: TRBJ1-2; CDR3nt: TGTGCCAGCAGCCGACTAACAGGGCTTAACTATGGCTACACCTTC; CDR3aa: CASSRLTGLNYGYTF
d_gene: TRBD2; abundance: NA; v_gene: TRBV30; j_gene: TRBJ2-3; CDR3nt: TGTGCCTGGAGTGTAAGCGGGAGTGAGGATACGCAGTATTTT; CDR3aa: CAWSVSGSEDTQYF